The 6 T cell receptor beta chains below all came from one sample that was sequenced in a study of T-cell reconstitution after alpha-beta-depleted transplantation in children. The library targeted TCRbeta and was prepared with unique molecular identifiers. TCRdb redid the calling of the PCR reads with MiXCR, one entry per CDR3 protein. The data show 190,000 or so distinct CDR3 sequences, around 6.8% seen once. Sequencing used PBMCs from the stem cell graft donor, obtained from the stem cell graft. Source of these receptors: a human donor who donated a stem cell graft to a child with Wiskott-Aldrich syndrome.

This clonotype has a count of ten or more. J is TRBJ2-1 and V is TRBV10-3; no clear D. CDR1 and CDR2 from the germline V gene are ENHRY and SYGVKD. This CDR3 region has 14 residues. Trimming cost V 5 bases and J 6 bases, with 14 bases left between them. The CDR3 DNA reads TGTGCCATCAGTTCCAGTAGTAATACCAATGAGCAGTTCTTC. It yields the protein CAISSSSNTNEQFF.

The table lists this clonotype with many counts. V and J are TRBV12-3 or TRBV12-4 and TRBJ1-1, with D unresolved. V was cut by 3 bases and J by 3 bases, with 8 bases left in between. CDR3 length: 13 amino acids. The CDR3 region is CASSFGWYTEAFF. CDR3 coding DNA: TGTGCCAGCAGTTTCGGTTGGTACACTGAAGCTTTCTTT.

This clonotype was seen at least ten times. The DNA of the CDR3 is TGCAGCGCGGACAGGCTCAACACCGGGGAGCTGTTTTTT. It yields the protein CSADRLNTGELFF. J is TRBJ2-2 and V is TRBV20-1, with TRBD1 identical over 7 bases. This CDR3 region has 13 residues. The V gene's germline CDR1 is DFQATT and CDR2 SNEGSKA (reference sequence).

This clonotype has ten or more counts. The V gene is TRBV20-1, the J gene TRBJ1-2, with 7 bases aligning to TRBD1. This CDR3 has 13 residues. In germline, CDR1 is DFQATT, CDR2 SNEGSKA (reference sequence). V lost 5 bases and J lost 8; bases outside the gene matches: 11. Here the CDR3 DNA reads TGCAGTGCTCATCTCACAGGGGATGGGGGCTACACCTTC. This codes for CSAHLTGDGGYTF.

This clonotype was seen once. A much larger clonotype is one base distant, so this may be a read error. This chain joins TRBV6-4 and TRBJ2-2; 9 bases map to TRBD1. The CDR3 has 15 amino acids. The germline CDR1 and CDR2 sequences are MRHNA and SNTAGT. Here the CDR3 reads CSSSPGTGPTGELFF. CDR3 DNA: TGTTCCAGCAGTCCCGGGACAGGGCCCACCGGGGAGCTGTTTTTT.

The sample holds many counts of this clonotype. The chain joins TRBV12-3 or TRBV12-4 to TRBJ1-1, with a tentative D call TRBD1 (6 bases). Between the trimmed V and J ends, which lost 0 bases and 0 bases, there was a span of 8 bases. The CDR3 extends over 15 amino acids. CDR3 loop: CASSLADRLNTEAFF. Written as DNA, the CDR3 is TGTGCCAGCAGTTTAGCAGACAGGTTGAACACTGAAGCTTTCTTT.